This T cell receptor beta chain was sequenced in a study of PD-1 blockade in classical Hodgkin lymphoma. Study-level points and caveats: Significant TCR diversity gains by C4D1 occurred in CD4+ but not CD8+ cells.

Profiling relied on immunoSEQ multiplex PCR, and the TCRdb table lists in-frame clones only, not all of them. The data show approximately 60,000 clones, with around 88% seen just once and roughly an eighth held by the top ten. Notes on this clone: Its antigen is as yet unknown.

Autologous stem cell transplantation was followed by relapse in every patient, and brentuximab vedotin exposure varied. In germline, CDR1 is SEHNR, CDR2 FQNEAQ (reference sequence). The CDR3 covers 17 residues. The V end was cut by 3 bases, the J end by 3 bases, with 20 bases between. The chain is built from TRBV7-9 and TRBJ2-5; D is undetermined. The sequence derives from a human donor with classical Hodgkin lymphoma. This material consisted of peripheral blood mononuclear cells (PBMCs), taken at baseline. CDR3 amino acids: CASSFAGESGYEETQYF. As DNA, the CDR3 is TGTGCCAGCAGCTTCGCTGGGGAATCCGGGTATGAAGAGACCCAGTACTTC.